The 4 T cell receptor beta chains below all came from one sample that was sequenced in a study of blood T cell repertoires in COVID-19. Assay used: immunoSEQ multiplex PCR; TCRdb lists only in-frame clones, some missing. The sample yields 95,000 to 150,000 clones, just over 85% seen once. The sequenced material came from peripheral blood. Receptors originate from a man between 35 and 55 years old with acute or convalescent COVID-19.

V usage is TRBV6-2 or TRBV6-3 and J usage is TRBJ2-3; a possible D gene is TRBD2 (7 bases). The CDR3 spans 16 residues. The germline V gene encodes CDR1 MNHEY and CDR2 SVGEGT. V lost 5 bases, J lost 2 bases, and 17 bases lay in between. The CDR3 is CASSGDGRGHTDTQYF. The CDR3 DNA follows: TGTGCCAGCAGTGGGGATGGGCGGGGGCACACAGATACGCAGTATTTT.

The chain recombines TRBV9 with TRBJ2-2; 9 bases are shared with TRBD2. J lost 5 bases, V lost 6 bases, and 8 bases had no gene match. The CDR3 has 15 residues. CDR1 and CDR2 from the germline V gene are SGDLS and YYNGEE. CDR3: CASNSGLARTGELFF. CDR3 nucleotides: TGTGCCAGCAATTCGGGACTAGCAAGAACCGGGGAGCTGTTTTTT. Based on the CDR3 plus reference TRBV9 and TRBJ2-2, the full variable domain is DSGVTQTPKHLITATGQRVTLRCSPRSGDLSVYWYQQSLDQGLQFLIQYYNGEERAKGNILERFSAQQFPDLHSELNLSSLELGDSALYFCASNSGLARTGELFFGEGSRLTVL.

This chain uses TRBV19 with TRBJ2-7, with a weak D call TRBD2 (5 bases). Germline V gene lookup returns CDR1 LNHDA and CDR2 SQIVND (reference sequence). CDR3 length equals 14 residues. Trimming left V 1 base short and J 0 bases short, with 7 bases between. This CDR3 reads CASSIVGSSYEQYF. The CDR3 nucleotides are TGTGCCAGTAGTATAGTTGGGAGCTCCTACGAGCAGTACTTC.

The chain links TRBV9 to TRBJ2-1; D uncertain. This CDR3 is built from 11 residues. V was shortened by 3 bases and J by 6 bases, with 4 bases between the two germline ends. Germline values: CDR1 SGDLS, CDR2 YYNGEE. The chain's CDR3 is CASSASNEQFF. In nucleotides, the CDR3 is TGTGCCAGCAGCGCTAGCAATGAGCAGTTCTTC. Full variable domain (missing parts from reference TRBV9 and TRBJ2-1): DSGVTQTPKHLITATGQRVTLRCSPRSGDLSVYWYQQSLDQGLQFLIQYYNGEERAKGNILERFSAQQFPDLHSELNLSSLELGDSALYFCASSASNEQFFGPGTRLTVL.